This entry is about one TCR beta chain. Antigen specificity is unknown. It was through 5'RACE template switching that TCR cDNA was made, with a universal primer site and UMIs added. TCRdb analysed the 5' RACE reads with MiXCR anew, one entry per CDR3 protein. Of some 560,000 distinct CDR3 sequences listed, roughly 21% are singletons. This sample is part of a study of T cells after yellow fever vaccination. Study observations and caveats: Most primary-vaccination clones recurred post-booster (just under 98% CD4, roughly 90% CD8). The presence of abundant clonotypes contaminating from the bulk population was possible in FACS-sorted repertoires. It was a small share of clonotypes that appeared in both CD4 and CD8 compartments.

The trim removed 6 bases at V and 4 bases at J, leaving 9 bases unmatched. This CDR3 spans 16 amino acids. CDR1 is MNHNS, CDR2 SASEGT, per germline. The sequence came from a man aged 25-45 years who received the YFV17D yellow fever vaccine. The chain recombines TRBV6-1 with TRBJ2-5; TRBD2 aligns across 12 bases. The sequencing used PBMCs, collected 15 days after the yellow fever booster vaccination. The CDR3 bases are TGTGCCAGCAGACGAAGTCTAGCGGGAGGGGGAGAGACCCAGTACTTC. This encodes CASRRSLAGGGETQYF.